This TCR beta chain was documented in a study of breast tumors, draining lymph nodes, adjacent tissues (dated by TCRdb to the mid-2010s). The study in broad terms: Breast cancer patients provided tumor, adjacent nontumor tissue and axillary lymph nodes, and the study compared the TCR beta repertoires across these three sources. The study was designed to assess the relationships and possible T-cell exchange between tumor, surrounding tissue and draining lymph node repertoires in human breast cancer.

The investigation overall reported the following: Rather than being directly demonstrated, the conclusion that tumor T cells originate in lymph nodes was presented as consistent with a hypothesis. T-cell repertoire diversity in tumors was found to be lower than in lymph nodes but higher than in nontumor tissue, and preferential V and J gene usage was observed. Tumor and nontumor tissue repertoires were found to be significantly more similar in luminal-like than in basal-like breast cancer. The data were considered consistent with most tumor T cells being derived from the lymph node and subsequently expanding within tumor tissue.

Many counts were recorded for this clonotype. Its antigen is not yet known. No much larger clonotype is one base removed from it; base qualities were not supplied. The run used an Illumina HiSeq 2000. Multiplex PCR amplification was used to build the TCR beta chain libraries. The amplified TCR beta chain products were analyzed by high-throughput sequencing. In-frame beta chains were kept once TCRdb had trimmed the public reads at Q25 with fastp and called clones with MiXCR. Rows with one shared CDR3 protein collapse into an entry with the most common genes and DNA. Present in this sample are some 100,000 distinct CDR3 sequences, around 20% of which were seen just once. The ten largest clones take up around 1.2% of the sample. Lymph node samples came from the axillary draining lymph nodes of breast cancer patients. From the cysteine up to the phenylalanine, the CDR3 has a length of 17 residues. Of the read, only the CDR3 DNA is kept; its 51 bases are in frame from base 1. V drops 1 base and J drops 5 bases, leaving 18 bases in between. As encoded in the germline V gene, CDR1 is SGDLS while CDR2 is YYNGEE.

The sequence links TRBV9 to TRBJ2-2; tentative D gene TRBD2, with 7 bases matching. Sample: axillary lymph node tissue. This receptor was taken from a female donor with breast cancer. Some clones in this sample may be carry-over from other donors' samples. The CDR3 amino acid sequence is: CASSVRGGPGRTGELFF. The base sequence is TGTGCCAGCAGCGTAAGGGGGGGGCCAGGGCGGACCGGGGAGCTGTTTTTT.